This T cell receptor (beta chain) was obtained from a study of cytomegalovirus exposure and HLA in healthy donors. The ends were cut back, 3 bases at V and 8 bases at J, with 22 bases in the middle. Germline V gene lookup returns CDR1 ENHRY and CDR2 SYGVKD. This CDR3 contains 16 residues. This cohort consisted of healthy bone marrow donors. Vbeta (60) and Jbeta (13) primers were used in the PCR. Clones were sequenced by immunoSEQ multiplex PCR, and TCRdb holds only the in-frame ones, with some missing. The profile covers about 99,000 clones, with approximately 80% appearing a single time and over 3% taken by the ten largest. Turning to this clone: This sample includes further DNA sequences coding for the same CDR3.

V gene TRBV10-3 combines with J gene TRBJ1-1; D not certain. The clonotype was recovered from a man aged 35 to 55 in good health and CMV-seronegative. The specimen was PBMCs. This CDR3 is CAISEDPRGSWTEAFF. The CDR3 nucleotides read TGTGCCATCAGTGAAGACCCCCGCGGGTCCTGGACCGAAGCTTTCTTT.